This entry lists 27 T cell receptor beta chains sequenced from one sample in a study of control samples from healthy donors and cancer patients. Sequencing used immunoSEQ multiplex PCR; TCRdb keeps in-frame clones, though not all of them. Altogether tens of thousands of clones are present, more than 75% being singletons, with the ten largest covering 3% to 4.5%. The sequencing sample was made of blood. Receptors were obtained from a woman aged 50 to 60 in good health.

The V call is TRBV7-9, the J call TRBJ1-4, with no clear D. V lost 2 bases and J lost 5, with 12 bases in between. The CDR3 is 15 residues long. Germline values: CDR1 SEHNR, CDR2 FQNEAQ (reference sequence). Here the CDR3 reads CASSLWSQSNEKLFF. The DNA for the CDR3 is TGTGCCAGCAGCTTATGGTCACAGTCCAATGAAAAACTGTTTTTT.

The CDR3 bases are TGCGCCAGCAGCCAAACCAAATCCAACGCGCCCGACGAGCAGTACTTC. It translates to CASSQTKSNAPDEQYF. This chain connects TRBV4-1 to TRBJ2-7; the D is unclear. CDR3 length equals 16 residues. The V and J ends lost 2 bases and 5 bases respectively, with 19 bases between them. The V gene's germline CDR1 is MGHRA and CDR2 YSYEKL.

The chain carries TRBV24-1 and TRBJ2-3; tentatively, D is TRBD2 (5 bases). The germline CDR1 and CDR2 sequences are KGHDR and SFDVKD. The CDR3 consists of 16 residues. Trimming left V 3 bases short and J 1 base short, with 13 bases between. CDR3 DNA: TGTGCCACCAGTGATATCGCCGGGGTTGGCACAGATACGCAGTATTTT. As protein: CATSDIAGVGTDTQYF.

This clone appeared once. This chain joins TRBV18 and TRBJ1-1, with 8 positions matching TRBD1. Trimming removed 6 bases from V and 3 bases from J; junction bases left unmatched: 21. The CDR3 extends over 19 amino acids. Germline CDR1 reads KGHSH; CDR2 reads LQKENI. The CDR3 here is CASSHLNLGQAATHTEAFF. The CDR3 DNA reads TGTGCCAGCTCTCACCTAAATCTGGGACAGGCGGCGACACACACTGAAGCTTTCTTT.

This clone was seen more than once but under ten times. The V gene is TRBV5-6, the J gene TRBJ1-1; D is unclear. V shed 0 bases and J shed 2 bases, with 8 bases lying between them. The germline V gene has CDR1 SGHDT and CDR2 YYEEEE. This CDR3 has 14 amino acids. The CDR3 spells CASSLDWVNTEAFF. The CDR3 DNA reads as TGTGCCAGCAGCTTGGATTGGGTAAACACTGAAGCTTTCTTT.

The DNA for the CDR3 is TGTGCCAGCAGTTTGAAGGAGACCCAGTACTTC. It codes for CASSLKETQYF. The rearrangement links TRBV12-3 or TRBV12-4 to TRBJ2-5, with no clear D. Trimming left V 3 bases short and J 5 bases short, with 4 bases between. This CDR3 spans 11 amino acids.

This chain joins TRBV10-2 and TRBJ1-2; the D is unclear. V lost 4 bases, J lost 3 bases, and 9 bases lay in between. This CDR3 is 13 amino acids long. CDR1 WSHSY and CDR2 SAAADI come from the germline V gene. The CDR3 loop is CASSAIRDYGYTF. CDR3 coding DNA: TGCGCCAGCAGTGCGATCCGGGACTATGGCTACACCTTC.

This clone appeared once. Sequence at one end of the junction differs from germline and may be a read error. The chain combines TRBV2 with TRBJ2-4; tentatively, D is TRBD2 (7 bases). Looked up from germline, CDR1 is SNHLY and CDR2 is FYNNEI. The CDR3 has 14 residues. As DNA, the CDR3 is TGTGCCAGCCGTGAGGGGGGGGCCAAAAACATTCAGTACTTC. Protein: CASREGGAKNIQYF.

Details on this clone: The germline gene is not matched at one end of the junction; a read error may be the cause. This sample includes further DNA sequences coding for the same CDR3. The CDR3 DNA is TGCGCCAGCAGGGTTCAGGAGAACTCCTATAATTCGCCCCTCCACTTT. It specifies CASRVQENSYNSPLHF. This rearrangement joins TRBV4-1 to TRBJ1-6; no clear D. Germline assignment: CDR1 MGHRA and CDR2 YSYEKL. The CDR3 covers 16 residues.

This chain uses TRBV7-3 with TRBJ1-1; D may be TRBD1 (5 bases). Per germline, CDR1 SGHTA and CDR2 FQGTGA. CDR3 length: 14 residues. V lost 5 bases and J lost 1, with 11 bases in between. The CDR3 reads CASSRQGQNTEAFF. The DNA for the CDR3 is TGTGCCAGCAGCCGGCAGGGTCAGAACACTGAAGCTTTCTTT.

The V gene is TRBV2, the J gene TRBJ2-1, with 7 bases that match TRBD2. V trimming: 1 base; J trimming: 0 bases; junction bases outside the gene matches: 3. The V gene's germline CDR1 is SNHLY and CDR2 FYNNEI. The CDR3 runs to 16 residues. CDR3 sequence: CASSEVRGSSYNEQFF. The CDR3 coding sequence is TGTGCCAGCAGTGAAGTGCGGGGGAGCTCCTACAATGAGCAGTTCTTC.

In its sample, this clone was seen once. This chain uses TRBV6-5 with TRBJ1-1; D may be TRBD1 (6 bases). Germline values: CDR1 MNHEY, CDR2 SVGAGI. The CDR3 contains 13 residues. V was trimmed by 11 bases and J by 1 base, leaving 14 bases between them. Here the CDR3 reads CAGDQGRNTEAFF. CDR3 bases: TGTGCCGGGGACCAGGGGCGGAACACTGAAGCTTTCTTT.

V gene TRBV5-6 combines with J gene TRBJ1-1, with a weak D call TRBD1 (6 bases). The V end lost 4 bases, the J end lost 10 bases, and 17 bases lay between the germline ends. Germline values: CDR1 SGHDT, CDR2 YYEEEE. The CDR3 extends over 13 amino acids. The CDR3 protein is CASSVTGGPGAFF. In nucleotides, the CDR3 is TGTGCCAGCAGCGTGACCGGGGGGCCCGGAGCTTTCTTT.

V usage is TRBV19 and J usage is TRBJ2-7, with a weak D call TRBD2 (6 bases). V was shortened by 7 bases and J by 0 bases, with 13 bases between the two germline ends. The CDR3 extends over 14 amino acids. Germline V gives CDR1 LNHDA, CDR2 SQIVND (reference sequence). CDR3 in DNA: TGTGCCAGTAAGACAACCGGGAGCTCCTACGAGCAGTACTTC. It specifies CASKTTGSSYEQYF.

This sequence joins TRBV19 and TRBJ2-7; D is perhaps TRBD2 (5 bases). Germline lookup yields CDR1 LNHDA and CDR2 SQIVND (reference sequence). V was trimmed by 1 base and J by 2 bases, leaving 6 bases between them. This CDR3 is 13 amino acids long. The CDR3 DNA reads as TGTGCCAGTAGTATAGGGAGGACCTACGAGCAGTACTTC. This translates into CASSIGRTYEQYF.

The chain carries TRBV28 and TRBJ2-3; no clear D. Germline CDR1 is MDHEN and CDR2 is SYDVKM. This CDR3 is 12 amino acids long. Trimming cost V 5 bases and J 2 bases, with 5 bases left between them. This CDR3 reads CASSTPTDTQYF. Written as DNA, the CDR3 is TGTGCCAGCAGTACCCCCACAGATACGCAGTATTTT.

CDR3 residues: CASSLSAAGIYEQYF. Written as DNA, the CDR3 is TGTGCCAGCAGTTTATCGGCAGCGGGAATTTACGAGCAGTACTTC. The J gene is TRBJ2-7, the V gene TRBV28, with 7 bases lining up with TRBD2. The germline gives CDR1 MDHEN, CDR2 SYDVKM. After removal of 1 base from V and 4 bases from J, the junction contained 7 bases not matched to a gene. The CDR3 has 15 amino acids.

This sequence joins TRBV19 and TRBJ2-3; D is unclear. V lost 6 bases and J 2 bases, leaving 3 bases between the germline ends. The CDR3 contains 11 residues. The germline V gene encodes CDR1 LNHDA and CDR2 SQIVND (reference sequence). The CDR3 loop is CASRVTDTQYF. CDR3 DNA: TGTGCCAGTAGGGTCACAGATACGCAGTATTTT.

A single count supports this clone. The J gene is TRBJ1-4, the V gene TRBV30; tentative D call: TRBD1 (5 bases). Germline lookup yields CDR1 GTSNPN and CDR2 SVGIG (reference sequence). This CDR3 is 12 amino acids long. Trimming removed 8 bases at V and 7 bases at J, with 14 bases between. Here the CDR3 DNA reads TGTGCCGGGGACCGGCGGGGTGAAAAACTGTTTTTT. Its protein product is CAGDRRGEKLFF.

The J gene is TRBJ1-3, the V gene TRBV29-1; D possibly corresponds to TRBD1 (5 bases). Germline-derived CDR1 and CDR2 are SQVTM and ANQGSEA. The V gene lost 7 bases and the J gene lost 2 bases, with 9 bases spanning the gap. The CDR3 is 12 residues long. CDR3 in DNA: TGCAGCGCTGGGACTGCTGGAAACACCATATATTTT. Its translation is CSAGTAGNTIYF. Filled out from reference TRBV29-1 and TRBJ1-3, the complete variable domain reads SAVISQKPSRDICQRGTSLTIQCQVDSQVTMMFWYRQQPGQSLTLIATANQGSEATYESGFVIDKFPISRPNLTFSTLTVSNMSPEDSSIYLCSAGTAGNTIYFGEGSWLTVV.

This clone was detected only a few times. The V call is TRBV2, the J call TRBJ1-4, with 7 bases that match TRBD1. Germline assignment: CDR1 SNHLY and CDR2 FYNNEI. The length of the CDR3 is 16 residues. After removal of 6 bases from V and 0 bases from J, the junction contained 7 bases not matched to a gene. This chain's CDR3 is CASRRQGGSTNEKLFF. The CDR3 DNA reads TGTGCCAGCAGGAGACAGGGTGGATCAACTAATGAAAAACTGTTTTTT. Complete variable domain (other parts from reference TRBV2 and TRBJ1-4): EPEVTQTPSHQVTQMGQEVILRCVPISNHLYFYWYRQILGQKVEFLVSFYNNEISEKSEIFDDQFSVERPDGSNFTLKIRSTKLEDSAMYFCASRRQGGSTNEKLFFGSGTQLSVL.

The V call is TRBV19, the J call TRBJ2-7, with 9 bases fitting TRBD1. V was pared by 7 bases and J by 2 bases, with 9 bases of the junction left unmatched. The CDR3 length is 15 residues. The germline CDR1 and CDR2 sequences are LNHDA and SQIVND (reference sequence). The CDR3 region has the DNA TGTGCCAGTACCCCCGGGACAGGGTATCCCTACGAGCAGTACTTC. This translates into CASTPGTGYPYEQYF.

CDR3 nucleotide sequence: TGTGCCAGCAGCCCCTCATCGGTAGCGGGAGCTGAGCAGTTCTTC. It codes for CASSPSSVAGAEQFF. The chain uses TRBV7-3 and TRBJ2-1, with 9 positions matching TRBD2. After removal of 5 bases from V and 9 bases from J, the junction contained 11 bases not matched to a gene. The CDR3 has 15 residues. Germline loops: CDR1 SGHTA, CDR2 FQGTGA. Full variable domain (missing parts from reference TRBV7-3 and TRBJ2-1): GAGVSQTPSNKVTEKGKYVELRCDPISGHTALYWYRQSLGQGPEFLIYFQGTGAADDSGLPNDRFFAVRPEGSVSTLKIQRTERGDSAVYLCASSPSSVAGAEQFFGPGTRLTVL.

The chain combines TRBV19 with TRBJ1-4, with D possibly matching TRBD1 (6 bases). From germline, CDR1 is LNHDA and CDR2 SQIVND (reference sequence). Deletions cut 3 bases from V and 8 bases from J, with 10 bases between. This CDR3 region has 13 residues. This CDR3 is CASSIMGGEKLFF. CDR3 nucleotides: TGTGCCAGTAGTATTATGGGGGGCGAAAAACTGTTTTTT.

The J gene is TRBJ1-2, the V gene TRBV6-5, with D perhaps TRBD1 (6 bases). Trimming left V 0 bases short and J 7 bases short, with 12 bases between. The CDR3 sequence is 14 residues long. CDR1 is MNHEY and CDR2 is SVGAGI in the germline V gene. The CDR3 spells CASSYSSRGGGYTF. The CDR3 region has the DNA TGTGCCAGCAGTTACTCTTCCAGGGGTGGTGGCTACACCTTC.

The rearrangement joins TRBV19 to TRBJ2-7, with TRBD1 matching over 9 bases. After removal of 5 bases from V and 4 bases from J, the junction contained 6 bases not matched to a gene. This CDR3 is built from 14 residues. CDR1 is LNHDA, CDR2 SQIVND, per germline (reference sequence). CDR3 protein: CASSAGTGPYEQYF. The CDR3, as DNA: TGTGCCAGTAGTGCTGGGACAGGGCCTTACGAGCAGTACTTC.

This chain joins TRBV19 and TRBJ2-3, with D possibly matching TRBD2 (6 bases). Germline V gene lookup returns CDR1 LNHDA and CDR2 SQIVND (reference sequence). V gave up 6 bases and J gave up 2 bases, with 12 bases separating them. The CDR3 is made up of 14 amino acids. The CDR3 region has the DNA TGTGCCAGTAGAGAGCGGAGGGACACAGATACGCAGTATTTT. Protein sequence: CASRERRDTDTQYF.